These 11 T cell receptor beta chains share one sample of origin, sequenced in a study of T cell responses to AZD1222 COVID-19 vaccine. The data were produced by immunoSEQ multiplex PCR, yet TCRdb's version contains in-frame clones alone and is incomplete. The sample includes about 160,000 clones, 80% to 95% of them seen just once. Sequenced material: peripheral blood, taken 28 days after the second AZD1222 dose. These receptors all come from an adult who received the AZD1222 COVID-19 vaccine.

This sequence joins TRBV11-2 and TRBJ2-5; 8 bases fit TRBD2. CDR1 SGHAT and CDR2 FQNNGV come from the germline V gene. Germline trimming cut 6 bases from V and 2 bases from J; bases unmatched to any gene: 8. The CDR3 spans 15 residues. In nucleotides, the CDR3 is TGTGCCAGCAGATCCCGACTAGCGCCTCAAGAGACCCAGTACTTC. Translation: CASRSRLAPQETQYF.

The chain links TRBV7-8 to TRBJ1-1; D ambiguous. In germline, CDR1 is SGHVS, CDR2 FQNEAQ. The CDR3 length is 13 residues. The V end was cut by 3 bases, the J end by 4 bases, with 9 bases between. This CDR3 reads CASSFAGSTEAFF. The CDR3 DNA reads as TGTGCCAGCAGCTTCGCGGGGAGCACTGAAGCTTTCTTT. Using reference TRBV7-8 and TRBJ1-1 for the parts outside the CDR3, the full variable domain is GAGVSQSPRYKVAKRGQDVALRCDPISGHVSLFWYQQALGQGPEFLTYFQNEAQLDKSGLPSDRFFAERPEGSVSTLKIQRTQQEDSAVYLCASSFAGSTEAFFGQGTRLTVV.

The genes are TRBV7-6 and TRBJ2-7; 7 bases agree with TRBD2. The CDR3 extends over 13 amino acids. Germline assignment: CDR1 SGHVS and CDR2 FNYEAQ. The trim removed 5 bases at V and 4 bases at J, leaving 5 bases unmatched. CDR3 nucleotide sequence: TGTGCCAGCAGCGAGGAGGGAGGGTACGAGCAGTACTTC. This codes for CASSEEGGYEQYF.

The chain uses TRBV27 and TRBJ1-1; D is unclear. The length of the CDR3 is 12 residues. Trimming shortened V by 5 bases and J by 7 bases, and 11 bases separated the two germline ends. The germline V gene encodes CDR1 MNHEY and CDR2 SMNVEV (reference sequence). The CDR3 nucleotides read TGTGCCAGCAGTCCGGACGGCCGTGAAGCTTTCTTT. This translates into CASSPDGREAFF.

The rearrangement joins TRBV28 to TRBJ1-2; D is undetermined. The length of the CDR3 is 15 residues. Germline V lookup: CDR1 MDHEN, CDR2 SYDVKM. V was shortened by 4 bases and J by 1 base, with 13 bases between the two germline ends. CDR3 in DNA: TGTGCCAGCAGTTCCCCGGAGGCCCTTAACTATGGCTACACCTTC. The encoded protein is CASSSPEALNYGYTF.

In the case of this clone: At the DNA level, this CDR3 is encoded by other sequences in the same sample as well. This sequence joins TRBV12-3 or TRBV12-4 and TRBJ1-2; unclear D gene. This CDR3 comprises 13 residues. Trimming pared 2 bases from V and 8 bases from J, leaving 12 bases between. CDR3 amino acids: CASSLPGNYGYTF. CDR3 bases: TGTGCCAGCAGTTTACCGGGTAATTACGGCTACACCTTC.

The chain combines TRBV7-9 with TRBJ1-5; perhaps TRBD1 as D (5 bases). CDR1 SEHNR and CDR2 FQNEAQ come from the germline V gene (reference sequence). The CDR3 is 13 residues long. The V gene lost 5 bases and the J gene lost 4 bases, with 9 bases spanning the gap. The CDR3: CASSTGGNQPQHF. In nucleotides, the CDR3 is TGTGCCAGCAGCACCGGGGGAAATCAGCCCCAGCATTTT.

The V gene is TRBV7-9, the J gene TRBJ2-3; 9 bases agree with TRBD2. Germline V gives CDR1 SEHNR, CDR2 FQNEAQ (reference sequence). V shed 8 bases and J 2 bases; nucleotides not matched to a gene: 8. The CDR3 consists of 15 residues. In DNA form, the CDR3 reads TGTGCCAGCGGGACTAGCCATACAGACACAGATACGCAGTATTTT. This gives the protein CASGTSHTDTDTQYF.

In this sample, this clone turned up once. The DNA of the CDR3 is TGTGCCAGCAGCGGCTCACCCGGGGGGTCGATGAACACTGAAGCTTTCTTT. Its translation: CASSGSPGGSMNTEAFF. The J gene is TRBJ1-1, the V gene TRBV7-9; tentatively, D is TRBD1 (5 bases). From germline, CDR1 is SEHNR and CDR2 FQNEAQ (reference sequence). Trimming left V 5 bases short and J 0 bases short, with 19 bases between. The CDR3 totals 17 residues.

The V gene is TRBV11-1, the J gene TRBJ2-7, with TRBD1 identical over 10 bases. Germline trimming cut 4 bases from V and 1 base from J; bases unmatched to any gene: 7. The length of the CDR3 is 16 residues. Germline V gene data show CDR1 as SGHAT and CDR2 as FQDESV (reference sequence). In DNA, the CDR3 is TGTGCCAGCAGCTCAGCCGGGACAGGGGAGTCCTACGAGCAGTACTTC. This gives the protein CASSSAGTGESYEQYF.

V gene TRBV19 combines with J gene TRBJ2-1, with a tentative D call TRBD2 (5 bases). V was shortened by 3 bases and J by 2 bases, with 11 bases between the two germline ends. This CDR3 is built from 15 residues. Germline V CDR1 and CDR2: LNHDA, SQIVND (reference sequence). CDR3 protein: CASSIDGVAYNEQFF. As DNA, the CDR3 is TGTGCCAGTAGTATTGACGGGGTAGCCTACAATGAGCAGTTCTTC.